This T cell receptor beta chain emerged from a study of metastatic and nonmetastatic thyroid tumors. Study background: Across peripheral blood and tumor or nodule tissue samples taken from malignant and benign thyroid patients, the repertoires were compared with one another. General observations from the study: For both blood and tumor, malignant thyroid tumors reportedly showed significantly higher TCR beta diversity than benign nodules did.

In the source study's methods: Clinicopathological groups supplied CDR3 differences that were used to build a distant-metastasis classifier for papillary thyroid cancer. TCRdb re-analyzed the PCR reads through MiXCR. In this record, the V and J calls reflect TCRdb's handling and not the investigators' own analysis. The sample includes 20,000 to 25,000 clones, approximately 20% seen only once; the top ten take 6% to 9.5%. No treatment had been given to any patient before thyroid surgery. The CDR3 is 15 amino acids. The V gene end was trimmed by 2 bases and the J gene end by 1 base; junction bases not matched to a gene: 1. Germline-derived CDR1 and CDR2 are LGHDT and YNNKEL (reference sequence). In its sample, this clone was seen many times. Its antigen is as yet unknown.

The receptor's source is a female donor with papillary thyroid cancer or a benign thyroid nodule (not recorded which). Some clones in this sample may be carry-over from other donors' samples. The chain is built from TRBV3-1 and TRBJ2-2; TRBD1 agrees at 7 bases. The sample consisted of blood. The CDR3, as DNA: TGTGCCAGCAGCCAAAGGGACAGGAACACCGGGGAGCTGTTTTTT. Residues: CASSQRDRNTGELFF.